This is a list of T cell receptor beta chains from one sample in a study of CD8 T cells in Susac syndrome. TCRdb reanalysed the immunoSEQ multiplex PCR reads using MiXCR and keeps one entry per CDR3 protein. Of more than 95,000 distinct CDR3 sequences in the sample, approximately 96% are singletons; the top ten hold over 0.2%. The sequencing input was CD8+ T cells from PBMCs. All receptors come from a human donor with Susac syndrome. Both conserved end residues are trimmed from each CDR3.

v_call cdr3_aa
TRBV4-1 ASSQEGTGRTGANVLT
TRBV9 ASSASSGSYEQY
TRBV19 ASSGTWADTQY
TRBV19 ASSISQGQGNTIY
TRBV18 ASSRTGENTEAF
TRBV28 ASSWTGTDKGTQY
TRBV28 ASSLWGLGRGPEAF
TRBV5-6 ASSLEGPGYTDTQY
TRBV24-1 ATSDDYSNQPQH
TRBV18 ASSPQGDYEQY
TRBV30 AWRPPELGMNYGYT
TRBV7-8 ASSPVPRTNTEAF
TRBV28 ASSFGILGYT
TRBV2 ASSYLGQDPYGYT
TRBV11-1 ASSRAGTGALNTEAF
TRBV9 ASSGQGQGGYNEQF
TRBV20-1 SASGGTGYYEQY
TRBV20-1 SARDPADSYEQY
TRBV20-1 SARSRGENTGELF
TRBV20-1 SARTSGYNEQF
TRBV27 ASSPLRAREAF
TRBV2 ASPGLATNGELF
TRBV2 ASSEWGGELYEQY
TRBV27 ASSPRGVEAF
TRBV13 ASSPRDRGRDTQY
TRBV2 ASSETQGLNTEAF
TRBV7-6 ASSLGPGTKETQY
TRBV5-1 ASSPRRSYGYT
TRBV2 ASSEVGGLNYGYT
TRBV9 ASSPDLGDTQY
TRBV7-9 ASSPARGAYEQY
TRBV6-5 ASRNRAWTEAF
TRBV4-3 ASSEEREAYNEQF
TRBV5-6 ASSSEGGYNEQF
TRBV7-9 ASSPVWAMNTEAF
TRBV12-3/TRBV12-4 ASIPRLAGSLGNPDTQY
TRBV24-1 ATSARVDSSTDTQY
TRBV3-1 ASSPRGQETQY
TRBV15 ATSLAGESYEQY
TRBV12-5 ASASPGNYEQY
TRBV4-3 ASSQGFVVDTQY
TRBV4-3 ASSQDHLDTGELF
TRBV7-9 ASRAGPSRVEAF
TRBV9 ASSVGRDRETDTQY
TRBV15 ATSIRGEIPAF
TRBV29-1 SVEAVNEQF
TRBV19 ASSGGEMNTEAF
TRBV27 ASSLEVRPTYGYT
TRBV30 AWTLAGGLGEQF
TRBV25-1 ASSNSADTQY
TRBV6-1 ASEGTATYEQY